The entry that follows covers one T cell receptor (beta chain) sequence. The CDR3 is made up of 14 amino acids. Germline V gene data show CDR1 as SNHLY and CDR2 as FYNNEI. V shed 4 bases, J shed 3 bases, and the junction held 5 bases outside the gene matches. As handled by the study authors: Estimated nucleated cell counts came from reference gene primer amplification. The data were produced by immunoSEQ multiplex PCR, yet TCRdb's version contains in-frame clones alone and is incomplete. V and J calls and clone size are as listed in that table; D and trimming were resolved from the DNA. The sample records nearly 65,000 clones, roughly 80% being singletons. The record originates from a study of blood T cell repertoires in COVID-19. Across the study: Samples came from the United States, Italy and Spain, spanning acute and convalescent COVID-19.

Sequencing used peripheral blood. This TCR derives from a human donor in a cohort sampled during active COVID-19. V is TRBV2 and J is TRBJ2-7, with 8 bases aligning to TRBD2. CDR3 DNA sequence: TGTGCCAGCAGTGGCCGGGAGGGCCACTACGAGCAGTACTTC. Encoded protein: CASSGREGHYEQYF.